This T cell receptor beta chain emerged from a study of T cells in Graves' hyperthyroidism and ophthalmopathy. About the research overall: Blood from the periphery was taken at initial diagnosis, before any treatment.

This clonotype was seen ten or more times. Its antigen is unknown. There were TCR beta CDR3 regions amplified from RNA transcripts. First-round RT-PCR targeting the TCR CDR3 was performed with the HTBI primer set. MiXCR, run by TCRdb on the multiplex PCR reads, gives a single entry per CDR3 protein. Counted here are about 640,000 distinct CDR3 sequences, under 25% occurring once; the ten biggest clones make up 30% to 40%. Ophthalmopathy in the patients scored at least 3 on Clinical Activity Score and at least 4 on NOSPECS grade, lasting under 3 months. Study results and caveats: Blood also carried most thyroid clonotypes expanded above 0.001. Through a model of 13 V-J features, ophthalmopathy was separated from stable hyperthyroidism.

Losses at the gene ends were 0 bases for V and 3 bases for J; bases not matched to a gene: 7. The CDR3 covers 16 residues. CDR1 MNHEY and CDR2 SVGAGI come from the germline V gene. The source of this sequence is a man younger than 45 with Graves' ophthalmopathy. The sequenced sample was blood. The gene calls are TRBV6-5 and TRBJ1-1; 7 positions agree with TRBD1. The CDR3 DNA reads as TGTGCCAGCAGTTACTCCATCGACAGGGAGGACACTGAAGCTTTCTTT. Translation gives CASSYSIDREDTEAFF.